Presented here are 18 T cell receptor beta chains from one specimen sequenced in a study of blood T cell repertoires in COVID-19 (TCRdb year 2020). Library preparation employed the immunoSEQ multiplex PCR assay. TCRdb retrieved this table from immuneACCESS and kept in-frame rearrangements only. Not all clones are present; in checked studies, unresolved V genes account for under half, and no reason is known for the remainder. In this sample the table shows 100,000 or so clones, about 86% of which occur a single time. Together, the top ten hold 30% to 45% of the sample. Sequencing input: peripheral blood. These TCRs come from a man of 80 years or more with acute or convalescent COVID-19.

V usage is TRBV5-1 and J usage is TRBJ2-1, with 10 bases matching TRBD1. The CDR3 is 14 amino acids. Germline-derived CDR1 and CDR2 are SGHRS and YFSETQ. After removal of 4 bases from V and 8 bases from J, the junction contained 6 bases not matched to a gene. CDR3 DNA sequence: TGCGCCAGCAGCGCCTCTGGGACAGGGGATGAGCAGTTCTTC. This gives the protein CASSASGTGDEQFF. Full variable domain (outside the CDR3, taken from reference TRBV5-1 and TRBJ2-1): KAGVTQTPRYLIKTRGQQVTLSCSPISGHRSVSWYQQTPGQGLQFLFEYFSETQRNKGNFPGRFSGRQFSNSRSEMNVSTLELGDSALYLCASSASGTGDEQFFGPGTRLTVL.

The rearrangement links TRBV15 to TRBJ2-4; TRBD1 aligns across 12 bases. Germline loops: CDR1 LNHNV, CDR2 YYDKDF (reference sequence). V was pared by 0 bases and J by 6 bases, with 6 bases of the junction left unmatched. This CDR3 is built from 17 residues. The DNA of the CDR3 is TGTGCCACCAGCAGAGATAGGCCGGGACAGGGGGCAAACATTCAGTACTTC. Its protein is CATSRDRPGQGANIQYF.

The chain combines TRBV2 with TRBJ2-2; TRBD1 is a possible D gene (6 bases). CDR3 length equals 17 residues. Per germline, CDR1 SNHLY and CDR2 FYNNEI. Trimming pared 4 bases from V and 2 bases from J, leaving 17 bases between. In nucleotides, the CDR3 is TGTGCCAGCAGTGTCACGCATGGGACAACTAACACCGGGGAGCTGTTTTTT. This translates into CASSVTHGTTNTGELFF. Looking up the rest from reference TRBV2 and TRBJ2-2 gives the full variable domain: EPEVTQTPSHQVTQMGQEVILRCVPISNHLYFYWYRQILGQKVEFLVSFYNNEISEKSEIFDDQFSVERPDGSNFTLKIRSTKLEDSAMYFCASSVTHGTTNTGELFFGEGSRLTVL.

This rearrangement joins TRBV7-2 to TRBJ1-5, with D tentatively TRBD1 (5 bases). Germline CDR1 reads SGHTA; CDR2 reads FQGNSA. Trimming stripped 5 bases from V and 0 bases from J, with 17 bases between. This CDR3 region has 17 residues. CDR3 region: CASSLREAGDSNQPQHF. In nucleotides, the CDR3 is TGTGCCAGCAGCCTCCGGGAGGCGGGGGATAGCAATCAGCCCCAGCATTTT. Using reference TRBV7-2 and TRBJ1-5 for the parts outside the CDR3, the full variable domain is GAGVSQSPSNKVTEKGKDVELRCDPISGHTALYWYRQSLGQGLEFLIYFQGNSAPDKSGLPSDRFSAERTGGSVSTLTIQRTQQEDSAVYLCASSLREAGDSNQPQHFGDGTRLSIL.

V is TRBV5-1 and J is TRBJ2-5; 7 nucleotides line up with TRBD1. This CDR3 is 16 amino acids long. After removal of 3 bases from V and 1 base from J, the junction contained 9 bases not matched to a gene. The germline V gene encodes CDR1 SGHRS and CDR2 YFSETQ. CDR3 in amino acids: CASSYPQGVRQETQYF. The CDR3 DNA reads TGCGCCAGCAGCTACCCTCAGGGGGTCCGCCAAGAGACCCAGTACTTC.

The rearrangement uses TRBV13 and TRBJ2-2, with TRBD2 matching 16 bases. The length of the CDR3 is 18 residues. Germline V gives CDR1 PRHDT, CDR2 FYEKMQ (reference sequence). V was clipped by 5 bases and J by 7 bases; unmatched bases: 10. The CDR3: CASSAPGLAGGPSGELFF. The CDR3 DNA reads as TGTGCCAGCAGCGCCCCGGGACTAGCGGGAGGGCCCAGCGGGGAGCTGTTTTTT. Variable domain in full (rest from reference TRBV13 and TRBJ2-2): AAGVIQSPRHLIKEKRETATLKCYPIPRHDTVYWYQQGPGQDPQFLISFYEKMQSDKGSIPDRFSAQQFSDYHSELNMSSLELGDSALYFCASSAPGLAGGPSGELFFGEGSRLTVL.

The CDR3 protein is CASSQGDREVREQYF. As DNA, the CDR3 is TGCGCCAGCAGCCAAGGTGACAGGGAGGTTCGGGAGCAGTACTTC. This chain connects TRBV4-3 to TRBJ2-7; TRBD1 is a possible D gene (7 bases). Germline V lookup: CDR1 LGHNA, CDR2 YSLEER. Trimming removed 1 base at V and 7 bases at J, with 17 bases between. The CDR3 spans 15 residues.

V usage is TRBV13 and J usage is TRBJ2-6, with 8 positions matching TRBD1. The ends lost 3 bases at V and 4 bases at J; junction bases unmatched: 14. The CDR3 is made up of 19 amino acids. Per the germline V gene, CDR1 is PRHDT and CDR2 is FYEKMQ (reference sequence). CDR3 sequence: CASSFVSRDRPRGANVLTF. The DNA for the CDR3 is TGTGCCAGCAGCTTCGTTTCAAGGGACAGGCCTAGGGGGGCCAACGTCCTGACTTTC.

The DNA of the CDR3 is TGTGCTAGTGGTTTGATGGAGGAGACCCAGTACTTC. As protein: CASGLMEETQYF. The chain links TRBV12-5 to TRBJ2-5; D is ambiguous. The germline CDR1 and CDR2 sequences are LGHNT and FRNRAP. The CDR3 sequence is 12 residues long. The V end was cut by 2 bases, the J end by 5 bases, with 6 bases between.

DNA for the CDR3: TGTGCCAGCAGTCCCATATATCAGACTGAAGCTTTCTTT. Translated, it gives CASSPIYQTEAFF. V is TRBV27 and J is TRBJ1-1; D remains unclear. The length of the CDR3 is 13 residues. Trimming removed 5 bases from V and 5 bases from J, with 12 bases in between. Germline CDR1 reads MNHEY; CDR2 reads SMNVEV (reference sequence).

This chain connects TRBV27 to TRBJ2-3; 8 bases line up with TRBD2. With 1 base clipped from V and 3 bases from J, the junction kept 6 bases outside the gene matches. CDR3 length: 16 amino acids. The germline V gene encodes CDR1 MNHEY and CDR2 SMNVEV (reference sequence). The CDR3 reads CASSLLAGWGTDTQYF. The CDR3 DNA sequence: TGTGCCAGCAGTTTATTAGCGGGATGGGGGACAGATACGCAGTATTTT.

This chain uses TRBV4-1 with TRBJ2-7; 7 positions match TRBD1. This CDR3 is 15 amino acids long. Trimming removed 5 bases from V and 2 bases from J; junction bases left unmatched: 9. CDR1 is MGHRA, CDR2 YSYEKL, per germline. The CDR3 loop is CASSVQGTGAYEQYF. CDR3 nucleotides: TGCGCCAGCAGCGTCCAAGGAACAGGGGCCTACGAGCAGTACTTC.

This sequence joins TRBV10-1 and TRBJ2-7; 13 bases fit TRBD2. Losses at the gene ends were 6 bases for V and 7 bases for J; bases not matched to a gene: 12. CDR1 is WNHNN and CDR2 is SYGVQD in the germline V gene (reference sequence). CDR3 length: 16 residues. The CDR3 is CASSAGTSGARKEQYF. CDR3 DNA sequence: TGCGCCAGCAGCGCCGGGACTAGCGGGGCCCGAAAAGAGCAGTACTTC.

The rearrangement joins TRBV19 to TRBJ1-6; 7 bases fit TRBD1. The CDR3 is 13 residues long. Trimming at V came to 7 bases and at J to 5 bases, leaving 2 bases not matched to a gene. Looked up from germline, CDR1 is LNHDA and CDR2 is SQIVND (reference sequence). CDR3 protein: CASTDRHNSPLHF. CDR3 sequence (DNA): TGTGCCAGTACGGACAGGCATAATTCACCCCTCCACTTT. Full variable domain (missing parts from reference TRBV19 and TRBJ1-6): DGGITQSPKYLFRKEGQNVTLSCEQNLNHDAMYWYRQDPGQGLRLIYYSQIVNDFQKGDIAEGYSVSREKKESFPLTVTSAQKNPTAFYLCASTDRHNSPLHFGNGTRLTVT.

The chain's CDR3 is CASSARRAGVADTQYF. As DNA, the CDR3 is TGTGCCAGCAGCGCCCGTCGAGCGGGAGTAGCAGATACGCAGTATTTT. The rearrangement uses TRBV5-6 and TRBJ2-3; TRBD2 matches at 8 bases. Trimming at V came to 4 bases and at J to 4 bases, leaving 11 bases not matched to a gene. CDR1 and CDR2 from the germline V gene are SGHDT and YYEEEE. This CDR3 is 16 amino acids long.

The V and J genes are TRBV19 and TRBJ1-2; D is undetermined. The CDR3 runs 10 residues. Germline V gives CDR1 LNHDA, CDR2 SQIVND (reference sequence). The V and J ends lost 11 bases and 4 bases respectively, with 8 bases between them. The CDR3 loop is CASAGYGYTF. In DNA form, the CDR3 reads TGTGCCTCCGCAGGCTATGGCTACACCTTC.

This clone was observed a few times. The chain carries TRBV18 and TRBJ1-3, with 8 bases identical to TRBD1. The germline gives CDR1 KGHSH, CDR2 LQKENI. The length of the CDR3 is 17 residues. J gave up 0 bases and V 2 bases, and 6 bases lay outside the gene matches. The CDR3 loop reads CASSPATGQGSGNTIYF. The CDR3 nucleotides read TGTGCCAGCTCACCAGCAACCGGACAGGGCTCTGGAAACACCATATATTTT.

This clone has only a few counts. The chain couples TRBV4-1 to TRBJ1-5; the match to TRBD1 covers 10 bases. V trimming: 0 bases; J trimming: 3 bases; junction bases outside the gene matches: 5. Germline V gene sequence: CDR1 MGHRA, CDR2 YSYEKL. This CDR3 is built from 17 residues. The CDR3 DNA sequence: TGCGCCAGCAGCCAAGATGGGACAGGGGCCCCCAATCAGCCCCAGCATTTT. Its translation: CASSQDGTGAPNQPQHF.